This TCR beta chain was profiled in a study of Graves' ophthalmopathy and Graves' hyperthyroidism. Background on the study: At the time of initial diagnosis and before any treatment, peripheral blood was collected.

The authors amplified TCR beta CDR3 regions, and they did so from RNA transcripts for repertoire sequencing. Amplification began with first-round RT-PCR using HTBI primers, then second-round multiplex PCR was performed. TCRdb itself ran the multiplex PCR reads through MiXCR, one entry per CDR3 protein. The table has roughly 50,000 distinct CDR3 sequences, about half seen once; the top ten hold 4.7%. This CDR3 is 14 amino acids long. J was trimmed by 15 bases and V by 3 bases; bases with no gene match: 14. Germline CDR1 and CDR2: LGHDT and YNNKEL (reference sequence). Study conclusions and caveats: Clonotypes were expanded in thyroid at above 0.001 frequency, and most also appeared in blood. Ophthalmopathy cases were distinguished from stable hyperthyroidism by a 13-signature model, reaching about 91% sensitivity and approximately 83% specificity.

On this clonotype itself: Its cognate antigen is unknown. Since a much larger clone is just one base distant, this may be a read error.

This clonotype originated in an adult woman with Graves' ophthalmopathy. The sample taken for sequencing was peripheral blood. The chain has TRBV3-1 and TRBJ2-1; 7 positions match TRBD1. In DNA form, the CDR3 reads TGTGCCAGCAGCCATACGCGACAGGGAAATGTGGGGTTCTTC. Translated, it gives CASSHTRQGNVGFF.